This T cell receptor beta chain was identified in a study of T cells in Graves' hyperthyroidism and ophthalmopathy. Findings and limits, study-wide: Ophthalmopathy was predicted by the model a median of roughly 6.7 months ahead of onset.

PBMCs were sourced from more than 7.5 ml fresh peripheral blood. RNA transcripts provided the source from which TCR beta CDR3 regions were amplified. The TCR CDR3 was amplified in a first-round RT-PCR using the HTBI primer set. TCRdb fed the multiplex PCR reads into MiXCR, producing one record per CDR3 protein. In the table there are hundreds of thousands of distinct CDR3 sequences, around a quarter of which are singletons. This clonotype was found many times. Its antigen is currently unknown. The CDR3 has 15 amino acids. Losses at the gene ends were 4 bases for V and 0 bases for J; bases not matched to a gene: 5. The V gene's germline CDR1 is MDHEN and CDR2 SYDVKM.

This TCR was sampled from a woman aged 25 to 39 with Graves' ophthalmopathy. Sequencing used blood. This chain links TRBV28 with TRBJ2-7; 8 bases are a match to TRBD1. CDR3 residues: CASSSLDRVSYEQYF. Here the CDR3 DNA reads TGTGCCAGCAGTTCTCTGGACAGGGTCTCCTACGAGCAGTACTTC.